This T cell receptor beta chain was identified in a study of cytomegalovirus exposure and HLA in healthy donors. General observations from the study: The study flagged some 170 TCR beta chains as cytomegalovirus-associated.

Use of 60 Vbeta and 13 Jbeta primers characterized the PCR. Libraries were prepared by immunoSEQ multiplex PCR; TCRdb keeps only in-frame clonotypes and omits some of them. The sample holds approximately 240,000 clones, around 89% seen once. This CDR3 contains 14 residues. The V and J ends lost 5 bases and 0 bases respectively, with 9 bases between them. Germline V gives CDR1 SGHRS, CDR2 YFSETQ. The sample holds a few counts of this clone. Its cognate antigen is unknown. The genes are TRBV5-1 and TRBJ2-4; tentatively, D is TRBD2 (5 bases). This sequence originates from a woman aged 18 to 35 in good health and CMV-seronegative. Sequenced input: PBMCs. The CDR3 sequence: CASREVLAKNIQYF. CDR3 nucleotide sequence: TGCGCCAGCAGGGAGGTGCTAGCCAAAAACATTCAGTACTTC.